These 27 T cell receptor beta chains were all obtained from the same sample, sequenced in a study of blood T cell repertoires in COVID-19. This table comes from immunoSEQ multiplex PCR, and its TCRdb copy is limited to in-frame clones, with some not included. The sample has about 190,000 clones, approximately 80% seen once. The sample was peripheral blood. These receptors were collected from a human donor in a cohort sampled during active COVID-19.

The genes are TRBV27 and TRBJ2-5; 12 bases agree with TRBD1. This CDR3 comprises 16 residues. CDR1 MNHEY and CDR2 SMNVEV come from the germline V gene (reference sequence). V trimming: 3 bases; J trimming: 5 bases; junction bases outside the gene matches: 7. The CDR3 protein is CASSFRDRGQGETQYF. CDR3 DNA sequence: TGTGCCAGCAGTTTCCGGGACAGGGGGCAAGGGGAGACCCAGTACTTC.

J is TRBJ2-7 and V is TRBV11-2, with 7 bases that match TRBD1. V dropped 4 bases and J dropped 3; count of bases not matched to a gene: 6. In germline, CDR1 is SGHAT, CDR2 FQNNGV. The CDR3 has 14 residues. In DNA, the CDR3 is TGTGCCAGCAGCTACTACAGGGGAGACTACGAGCAGTACGTC. The encoded protein is CASSYYRGDYEQYV.

As for this clone: Other DNA sequences in this specimen translate into the identical CDR3. This rearrangement joins TRBV6-5 to TRBJ2-2; D not certain. Germline V gene data show CDR1 as MNHEY and CDR2 as SVGAGI. V shed 10 bases and J shed 0 bases, with 6 bases lying between them. CDR3 length: 12 amino acids. CDR3 loop: CAISANTGELFF. In DNA form, the CDR3 reads TGTGCCATCAGCGCGAACACCGGGGAGCTGTTTTTT.

CDR3 nucleotides: TGTGCCAGCAGCTTGCGTCCAGGGGACGCACTTAACTATGGCTACACCTTC. This encodes CASSLRPGDALNYGYTF. V is TRBV5-8 and J is TRBJ1-2, with a tentative D call TRBD1 (6 bases). The V gene lost 1 base and the J gene lost 1 base, with 17 bases spanning the gap. The CDR3 extends over 17 amino acids. Germline V gene data show CDR1 as SGHTS and CDR2 as YDEGEE.

This clone was counted a single time. The rearrangement links TRBV5-6 to TRBJ2-2; 8 bases match TRBD2. V trimming: 2 bases; J trimming: 2 bases; junction bases outside the gene matches: 5. This CDR3 spans 16 amino acids. Germline CDR1 SGHDT, CDR2 YYEEEE. The CDR3 DNA reads as TGTGCCAGCAGCTTCACCGGGACTAGAAACACCGGGGAGCTGTTTTTT. Its protein product is CASSFTGTRNTGELFF.

The chain has TRBV7-9 and TRBJ2-3; no definite D call. The germline CDR1 and CDR2 sequences are SEHNR and FQNEAQ (reference sequence). V gave up 2 bases and J gave up 4 bases, with 7 bases separating them. The CDR3 runs to 13 residues. The CDR3 DNA is TGTGCCAGCAGCTTACCGCAGGCAGATACGCAGTATTTT. The encoded protein is CASSLPQADTQYF.

The chain carries TRBV30 and TRBJ2-7; perhaps TRBD2 as D (5 bases). V shed 2 bases and J shed 6 bases, with 17 bases lying between them. The CDR3 sequence is 14 residues long. Germline lookup yields CDR1 GTSNPN and CDR2 SVGIG (reference sequence). The chain's CDR3 is CAWSKGLLMPEQYF. CDR3 nucleotide sequence: TGTGCCTGGAGTAAAGGACTTCTCATGCCCGAGCAGTACTTC.

J is TRBJ1-2 and V is TRBV10-3, with D hard to call. The germline CDR1 and CDR2 sequences are ENHRY and SYGVKD. The CDR3 is 13 amino acids. The germline V and J ends were trimmed by 4 bases and 6 bases, with 12 bases remaining between them. DNA for the CDR3: TGTGCCATCAGTGCAGCAGGCCTGAATGGCTACACCTTC. Residues: CAISAAGLNGYTF.

The table lists this clone with a count of one. The genes are TRBV5-6 and TRBJ1-6, with no clear D. CDR1 is SGHDT, CDR2 YYEEEE, per germline. The CDR3 sequence is 16 residues long. V gave up 0 bases and J gave up 6 bases, with 13 bases separating them. Here the CDR3 DNA reads TGTGCCAGCAGCTTGGGGCCGGGGATAAGTAATTCACCCCTCCACTTT. Its translation is CASSLGPGISNSPLHF.

The CDR3 sequence: CASKRNGGLANEQFF. The CDR3 DNA reads TGTGCCAGCAAACGTAATGGGGGACTAGCAAATGAGCAGTTCTTC. V usage is TRBV2 and J usage is TRBJ2-1; TRBD2 matches 9 bases. In germline, CDR1 is SNHLY, CDR2 FYNNEI. With V trimmed by 7 bases and J by 7 bases, 11 bases remained unmatched. This CDR3 region has 15 residues.

The rearrangement joins TRBV28 to TRBJ2-7, with 11 nucleotides matching TRBD2. CDR1 MDHEN and CDR2 SYDVKM come from the germline V gene. CDR3 size: 16 residues. The trim removed 8 bases at V and 6 bases at J, leaving 15 bases unmatched. The CDR3 here is CASGTSGSERNGEQYF. In DNA, the CDR3 is TGTGCCAGCGGGACTAGCGGTTCCGAGAGAAACGGCGAGCAGTACTTC.

This clone has a handful of counts. The V call is TRBV11-3, the J call TRBJ2-2, with no clear D. V was cut by 2 bases and J by 7 bases, with 8 bases left in between. The CDR3 is 13 residues long. Germline V CDR1 and CDR2: SGHNT, YENEEA. The DNA of the CDR3 is TGTGCCAGCAGCTTAAATCAGAACGGGGAGCTGTTTTTT. Protein sequence: CASSLNQNGELFF.

This clone was picked up one time. The chain has TRBV5-1 and TRBJ2-2, with D possibly TRBD2 on 5 matching bases. Germline V gene lookup returns CDR1 SGHRS and CDR2 YFSETQ. The CDR3 has 15 amino acids. V was shortened by 3 bases and J by 3 bases, with 12 bases between the two germline ends. In nucleotides, the CDR3 is TGCGCCAGCAGCTCCGGTGTGGGAGACACCGGGGAGCTGTTTTTT. This sequence encodes CASSSGVGDTGELFF.

The chain employs TRBV21-1 and TRBJ2-7; the table names TRBD2, a call not compared with the DNA. TRBV21-1 is assigned pseudogene status. The CDR3 covers 17 residues. This chain's CDR3 is CASSPPGAVRPSHEQYV. In DNA form, the CDR3 reads TGTGCCAGCAGCCCCCCGGGAGCCGTACGTCCTTCACACGAGCAGTACGTC.

V gene TRBV6-1 combines with J gene TRBJ2-3; TRBD2 agrees at 9 bases. J lost 8 bases, V lost 4 bases, and 16 bases had no gene match. CDR3 length equals 17 residues. Germline V gene lookup returns CDR1 MNHNS and CDR2 SASEGT. The CDR3 region is CASSARTSGPLSGTQYF. The CDR3 coding sequence is TGTGCCAGCAGTGCGCGAACTAGCGGGCCTTTATCGGGTACGCAGTATTTT.

The chain uses TRBV3-1 (or the pseudogene TRBV3-2) and TRBJ2-4; the D gene is possibly TRBD2 (6 bases). Per the germline V gene, CDR1 is LGHDT and CDR2 is YNNKEL (reference sequence). Trimming stripped 1 base from V and 4 bases from J, with 11 bases between. The CDR3 consists of 15 residues. DNA of the CDR3: TGTGCCAGCAGCCAAGTCGGGGGTAGTAAAAACATTCAGTACTTC. Translated: CASSQVGGSKNIQYF.

The rearrangement joins TRBV12-5 to TRBJ2-5, with 8 nucleotides matching TRBD1. The germline CDR1 and CDR2 sequences are LGHNT and FRNRAP. J was trimmed by 5 bases and V by 6 bases; bases with no gene match: 5. CDR3 length: 13 residues. This chain's CDR3 is CASGGTGGETQYF. For the CDR3, the DNA is TGTGCTAGTGGGGGGACAGGCGGCGAGACCCAGTACTTC.

The genes are TRBV9 and TRBJ2-1; D perhaps matches TRBD2 (7 bases). Trimming shortened V by 4 bases and J by 8 bases, and 19 bases separated the two germline ends. The CDR3 extends over 15 amino acids. Germline CDR1 SGDLS, CDR2 YYNGEE. The CDR3 DNA sequence: TGTGCCAGCAGCCCCAGGGGCGGACTAGATTATGAGCAGTTCTTC. It yields the protein CASSPRGGLDYEQFF.

The chain carries TRBV4-1 and TRBJ1-1, with 8 positions matching TRBD1. After removal of 1 base from V and 11 bases from J, the junction contained 24 bases not matched to a gene. The V gene's germline CDR1 is MGHRA and CDR2 YSYEKL. The CDR3 length is 19 residues. The CDR3, as DNA: TGCGCCAGCAGCCAAGCGAAGGACCGACAGGGGAAAACGCTAATCCGGGCTTTCTTT. Translating gives CASSQAKDRQGKTLIRAFF.

The chain uses TRBV5-1 and TRBJ2-2, with 10 bases lining up with TRBD1. Germline V gene data show CDR1 as SGHRS and CDR2 as YFSETQ. The CDR3 length is 16 residues. After removal of 0 bases from V and 9 bases from J, the junction contained 8 bases not matched to a gene. The DNA for the CDR3 is TGCGCCAGCAGCTTGGACGGGACAGGGGATAGCCGGGAGCTGTTTTTT. Its protein product is CASSLDGTGDSRELFF.

The chain carries TRBV5-1 and TRBJ2-3; 11 positions agree with TRBD2. CDR3 length: 17 residues. Germline V gene data show CDR1 as SGHRS and CDR2 as YFSETQ. After removal of 2 bases from V and 0 bases from J, the junction contained 5 bases not matched to a gene. The CDR3 sequence is CASSLLAGDASTDTQYF. CDR3 in DNA: TGCGCCAGCAGCTTACTAGCGGGGGATGCTAGCACAGATACGCAGTATTTT.

The V and J genes are TRBV6-5 and TRBJ1-2; 8 positions match TRBD1. Germline V gives CDR1 MNHEY, CDR2 SVGAGI. Trimming removed 6 bases from V and 4 bases from J; junction bases left unmatched: 10. The CDR3 totals 15 residues. The CDR3 DNA sequence: TGTGCCAGCAGCCTCGACAGGGGAGGATTCTATGGCTACACCTTC. This gives the protein CASSLDRGGFYGYTF.

The chain links TRBV2 to TRBJ2-1; no clear D. Germline-derived CDR1 and CDR2 are SNHLY and FYNNEI. V dropped 6 bases and J dropped 6 bases, with 12 bases sitting between them. The CDR3 totals 13 residues. In nucleotides, the CDR3 is TGTGCCAGCAGGCATGACTCTCTCAATGAGCAGTTCTTC. Its translation: CASRHDSLNEQFF.

The genes are TRBV4-1 and TRBJ2-1; 11 bases fit TRBD1. This CDR3 is 16 amino acids long. From germline, CDR1 is MGHRA and CDR2 YSYEKL. J lost 3 bases, V lost 3 bases, and 4 bases had no gene match. CDR3 DNA sequence: TGCGCCAGCAGCCAGGCCGGGACAGGGGGCTACAATGAGCAGTTCTTC. Its translation is CASSQAGTGGYNEQFF.

This clone is a singleton in its sample. In DNA form, the CDR3 reads TGTGCCAGCAGCTTTAACTCGGACATGGAGACCCAGTACTTC. This codes for CASSFNSDMETQYF. The gene calls are TRBV11-2 and TRBJ2-5, with D possibly TRBD1 on 5 matching bases. This CDR3 region has 14 residues. CDR1 and CDR2 (germline): SGHAT, FQNNGV. Trimming removed 3 bases at V and 5 bases at J, with 13 bases between.

The rearrangement links TRBV19 to TRBJ2-1; TRBD2 matches 9 bases. Per the germline V gene, CDR1 is LNHDA and CDR2 is SQIVND (reference sequence). V gave up 8 bases and J gave up 12 bases; unmatched junction bases: 8. The CDR3 spans 12 residues. In DNA, the CDR3 is TGTGCCAGTGGGCCGGGACTAGCAGTGCAGTTCTTC. Amino acid sequence: CASGPGLAVQFF. Together with reference TRBV19 and TRBJ2-1, the CDR3 gives the full variable domain: DGGITQSPKYLFRKEGQNVTLSCEQNLNHDAMYWYRQDPGQGLRLIYYSQIVNDFQKGDIAEGYSVSREKKESFPLTVTSAQKNPTAFYLCASGPGLAVQFFGPGTRLTVL.

The rearrangement uses TRBV5-6 and TRBJ1-4; 9 bases agree with TRBD1. This CDR3 region has 14 residues. The germline gives CDR1 SGHDT, CDR2 YYEEEE. Germline trimming cut 3 bases from V and 6 bases from J; bases unmatched to any gene: 3. Written as DNA, the CDR3 is TGTGCCAGCAGCTCGGGGACAGGGTATGAAAAACTGTTTTTT. It is translated as CASSSGTGYEKLFF.